The present entry profiles one TCR beta chain with its context. Its target is not known. V shed 6 bases and J 8 bases; nucleotides not matched to a gene: 4. Germline CDR1 reads LNHDA; CDR2 reads SQIVND (reference sequence). CDR3 length: 13 amino acids. A 5'RACE template-switching step, the method used to make TCR cDNA, added a universal primer site and UMIs. TCRdb fed the 5' RACE reads into MiXCR, producing one record per CDR3 protein. The sample holds 300,000 or so distinct CDR3 sequences; roughly 7.5% are singletons and the top ten take approximately 18%. The sample belongs to a study of T cells after yellow fever vaccination. Notes on the study in general: Booster samples showed a return of most primary-vaccination clones (roughly 96% CD4, about 88% CD8). Contaminating bulk clonotypes could be abundant in FACS-sorted repertoires.

This specimen consisted of PBMCs, obtained more than 40 days after the first yellow fever vaccination. This receptor was obtained from a man in his late teens or twenties who received the YFV17D yellow fever vaccine. This rearrangement joins TRBV19 to TRBJ2-1, with 10 bases matching TRBD1. CDR3 in DNA: TGTGCCAGTAGCGGGACAGGGGACGATGAGCAGTTCTTC. This sequence encodes CASSGTGDDEQFF.